Listed below are T cell receptor beta chains from one sample, sequenced in a study of blood T cell repertoires in COVID-19. Libraries were prepared by immunoSEQ multiplex PCR; TCRdb keeps only in-frame clonotypes and omits some of them. The sample has around 480,000 clones; 75% to 90% are singletons. The specimen was PBMCs or T cells enriched from blood (not recorded which). The receptors derive from a woman under 30 who had recovered from COVID-19. Both conserved end residues are part of each CDR3.

>TRBJ1-5|TRBV7-6
CASSLDPGRDGQPQHF
>TRBJ1-2|TRBV6-4
CASSDVINIGYTF
>TRBJ1-3|TRBV10-3
CASQAQSGNTIYF
>TRBJ1-6|TRBV6-1
CASSELQGVGSPLHF
>TRBJ1-2|TRBV7-9
CATGEQGDYGYTF
>TRBJ2-3|TRBV11-2
CASSTGTPSTDTQYF
>TRBJ2-1|TRBV5-5
CASSFSVDGGYNEQFF
>TRBJ1-1|TRBV4-1
CASSRTGLAEAFF
>TRBJ1-2|TRBV12-3/TRBV12-4
CASSLGTEGYTF
>TRBJ1-6|TRBV7-9
CASSFVRYEQESSPLHF
>TRBJ2-3|TRBV6-2/TRBV6-3
CASSPTTSGGPSTDTQYF
>TRBJ2-1|TRBV5-1
CASSVGGALDNEQFF
>TRBJ2-1|TRBV5-5
CASSLFDEQFF
>TRBJ2-5|TRBV5-1
CASSLGDRVGKTQYF
>TRBJ2-7|TRBV20-1
CSASGEGNYEQYF
>TRBJ1-1|TRBV4-1
CASRGTGAPEAFF
>TRBJ2-4|TRBV2
CASTRGPTVAKNIQYF
>TRBJ1-4|TRBV6-1
CASSDQREKLFF
>TRBJ1-2|TRBV29-1
CSVSEMAGGSGYTF
>TRBJ2-4|TRBV19
CASSRRAAENIQYF
>TRBJ2-5|TRBV6-5
CASSTTDRGQETQYF
>TRBJ2-6|TRBV7-2
CASSLVYTGGANVLTF
>TRBJ2-5|TRBV15
CATSRDHTSGGQETQYF
>TRBJ2-3|TRBV7-8
CASSPNSGAFTDTQYF
>TRBJ1-1|TRBV19
CASSRDTERRNTEAFF
>TRBJ1-1|TRBV4-1
CASSQGDRDGTEAFF
>TRBJ2-2|TRBV9
CASSVASKQGADGELFF
>TRBJ1-2|TRBV9
CASSVAQIPSYGYTF
>TRBJ2-7|TRBV28
CASSLSGGGGYEQYF
>TRBJ2-3|TRBV2
CASSGTSGGGGDTQYF
>TRBJ1-1|TRBV7-2
CASSLSQGMTEAFF
>TRBJ1-4|TRBV28
CASGTSDQNEKLFF
>TRBJ1-1|TRBV4-1
CASSQDSGRFEAFF
>TRBJ1-1|TRBV5-4
CASSLVGQGNTEAFF
>TRBJ2-7|TRBV28
CASSSSNGQEGGYF
>TRBJ1-2|TRBV6-5
CASSYSTGQGGYTF
>TRBJ2-3|TRBV29-1
CSAGDRVVTDTQYF
>TRBJ2-7|TRBV27
CASSFGQVYEQYF
>TRBJ2-6|TRBV5-1
CASSPGGVVRSGANVLTF
>TRBJ2-1|TRBV19
CASESGATYNEQFF
>TRBJ1-1|TRBV29-1
CSVGQIMNTEAFF
>TRBJ1-2|TRBV7-9
CASSLVWSGDGYTF
>TRBJ1-2|TRBV4-2
CASSQVESGIRGYTF
>TRBJ1-5|TRBV4-1
CASSQDITGGVGSNQPQHF
>TRBJ2-7|TRBV28
CASSSPGTAATEQYF